These T cell receptor beta chains were read from a single sample in a study of blood T cell repertoires in COVID-19. TCRdb's copy holds only in-frame clones and misses some; the assay was immunoSEQ multiplex PCR. This table has roughly 84,000 clones, over 70% appearing once. The sample was peripheral blood. The source of these receptors is a woman aged 45 to 65 with acute or convalescent COVID-19. Each CDR3 is given with its conserved first and last residue. A D gene is named only where the DNA matches it firmly. Size is omitted from some rows. Given values are once, few, many or a class for expanded clones.

j_call,d_call,clone_size,v_call,cdr3_nt,cdr3_aa
TRBJ1-1,.,.,TRBV11-3,TGTGCCAGCAGCTTGATTAGGCAGGTTGGGAACACTGAAGCTTTCTTT,CASSLIRQVGNTEAFF
TRBJ1-5,TRBD1,.,TRBV19,TGTGCCAGCGGGGACAGGGCCGATCAGCCCCAGCATTTT,CASGDRADQPQHF
TRBJ2-2,.,once,TRBV10-3,TGTGCCATCAAAGAGACAGCGAACACCGGGGAGCTGTTTTTT,CAIKETANTGELFF
TRBJ2-3,.,.,TRBV5-1,TGCGCCAGCAGCTTGGGGCACTGGGAGGCACGGGCAGATACGCAGTATTTT,CASSLGHWEARADTQYF
TRBJ1-5,.,.,TRBV3-1/TRBV3-2,TGTGCCAGCAGCCAAGGTCACCCTCGAGCCTATAGCAATCAGCCCCAGCATTTT,CASSQGHPRAYSNQPQHF
TRBJ1-2,.,.,TRBV3-1/TRBV3-2,TGTGCCAGCAGCCCTTCTCCGGCGGTCTATGGCTACACCTTC,CASSPSPAVYGYTF
TRBJ2-1,TRBD1,.,TRBV13,TGTGCCAGCAGCTCCCCCGGGACAGGATACAATGAGCAGTTCTTC,CASSSPGTGYNEQFF
TRBJ2-3,.,.,TRBV5-1,TGCGCCAGCAGCTTGGCCACGAGATCAGATACGCAGTATTTT,CASSLATRSDTQYF
TRBJ1-1,.,.,TRBV6-2/TRBV6-3,TGTGCCAGCAGTTACCGGGACAATTTGAACACTGAAGCTTTCTTT,CASSYRDNLNTEAFF
TRBJ2-4,TRBD2,.,TRBV27,TGTGCCAGCAGCCCTCGGACTAGCGGAACTCGGAACATTCAGTACTTC,CASSPRTSGTRNIQYF
TRBJ1-4,.,.,TRBV7-9,TGTGCCAGCAGCCCTAGTCCCCGGACAACTAATGAAAAACTGTTTTTT,CASSPSPRTTNEKLFF
TRBJ1-2,TRBD1,.,TRBV6-5,TGTGCCAGCAGCAGGAGGACAGGGAGCTACACCTTC,CASSRRTGSYTF
TRBJ2-5,.,.,TRBV3-1/TRBV3-2,TGTGCCAGCAGCTCACGCCGGCAAGAGACCCAGTACTTC,CASSSRRQETQYF
TRBJ2-1,.,.,TRBV7-2,TGTGCCAGCAGCTTCGGGTCGGGGATTGAGCAGTTCTTC,CASSFGSGIEQFF
TRBJ2-7,.,.,TRBV3-1/TRBV3-2,TGTGCCAGCAGCCAACACTACGAGCAGTACTTC,CASSQHYEQYF
TRBJ1-1,.,few,TRBV3-1/TRBV3-2,TGTGCCAGCAGCGGAAGAGGGAGTGATGAAGCTTTCTTT,CASSGRGSDEAFF
TRBJ1-2,.,.,TRBV11-2,TGTGCCAGCAGCTTAGATCTTGTCGGCTACACCTTC,CASSLDLVGYTF
TRBJ1-2,.,.,TRBV7-2,TGTGCCAGCAGCTTAAAAGGGGATGCTGGCTATGGCTACACCTTC,CASSLKGDAGYGYTF
TRBJ1-3,TRBD1,.,TRBV6-5,TGTGCCAGCAGTTCCCGGGACAGAGGAAACACCATATATTTT,CASSSRDRGNTIYF
TRBJ1-2,.,.,TRBV28,TGTGCCAGCAGACGGGATGGGAACTATGGCTACACCTTC,CASRRDGNYGYTF
TRBJ2-5,TRBD2,.,TRBV7-6,TGTGCCAGCAGCTTTGCTCTAGCGGGGCAAGAGACCCAGTACTTC,CASSFALAGQETQYF
TRBJ1-3,.,.,TRBV6-6,TGTGCCAGCAGCCGCCGTGGGGGGGCGAAAGGAAACACCATATATTTT,CASSRRGGAKGNTIYF
TRBJ2-3,.,.,TRBV19,TGTGCCAGTAGTTTCACTAATACGCAGTATTTT,CASSFTNTQYF
TRBJ1-4,.,.,TRBV2,TGTGCCAGCAGTGGGGAGCGAAATGAAAAACTGTTTTTT,CASSGERNEKLFF
TRBJ1-1,TRBD1,.,TRBV29-1,TGCAGCGTTGTGCCGACAGGGATTACTCTACTAGGAGCTTTCTTT,CSVVPTGITLLGAFF
TRBJ1-2,.,.,TRBV18,TGTGCCAGCTCACAAGAGATGGGGGCCCATGGCTACACCTTC,CASSQEMGAHGYTF
TRBJ2-2,TRBD2,once,TRBV6-1,TGTGCCAGCAGTGGCGGACTAGCGGGGAGCACCGGGGAGCTGTTTTTT,CASSGGLAGSTGELFF
TRBJ1-1,TRBD1,.,TRBV6-5,TGTGCCAGCCGGGACAGCCCTGAAGCTTTCTTT,CASRDSPEAFF
TRBJ1-5,.,few,TRBV28,TGTGCCAGCAGCCCAATCGTGGGGGGGAGCAATCAGCCCCAGCATTTT,CASSPIVGGSNQPQHF
TRBJ2-5,TRBD2,.,TRBV29-1,TGCAGCGTAAGGACTAGTCAAGAGACCCAGTACTTC,CSVRTSQETQYF
TRBJ1-2,.,.,TRBV6-1,TGTGCCAGCAGTGCTAAACTCGGGAACAAACTCTATGGCTACACCTTC,CASSAKLGNKLYGYTF
TRBJ1-1,.,.,TRBV5-1,TGCGCCAGCAGTCCTGCGGGAGGGGATACCACTGAAGCTTTCTTT,CASSPAGGDTTEAFF
TRBJ2-7,.,.,TRBV6-2/TRBV6-3,TGTGCCAGCAGTTACAGGGGAGGATCCTACGAGCAGTACTTC,CASSYRGGSYEQYF
TRBJ1-2,TRBD1,.,TRBV28,TGTGCCAGCAGTTTAGGGACAGGGGTTAACTATGGCTACACCTTC,CASSLGTGVNYGYTF
TRBJ2-7,.,.,TRBV5-1,TGCGCCAGCAGCTTGGAGAGGGGGAGCTCCTACGAGCAGTACTTC,CASSLERGSSYEQYF
TRBJ1-5,TRBD1,.,TRBV24-1,TGTGCCACGGACCTCCGACAGGGACTCAATCAGCCCCAGCATTTT,CATDLRQGLNQPQHF
TRBJ2-1,TRBD2,.,TRBV28,TGTGCCAGCAGTTTAGGGGGACTAGCGGGGGCCTACAATGAGCAGTTCTTC,CASSLGGLAGAYNEQFF
TRBJ1-2,.,.,TRBV6-5,TGTGCCAGCAGTGACTCAGACAGGTCGGATGGCTACACCTTC,CASSDSDRSDGYTF
TRBJ2-3,.,.,TRBV9,TGTGCCAGCAGCCCCGGGACAAGGGGAGATACGCAGTATTTT,CASSPGTRGDTQYF
TRBJ1-1,.,.,TRBV30,TGTGCCTGGAGTGTAGTGGGGGCGGGCACTGAAGCTTTCTTT,CAWSVVGAGTEAFF
TRBJ2-3,.,.,TRBV11-2,TGTGCCAGCAGCTCAGTTTTTGAGGGTAGCACAGATACGCAGTATTTT,CASSSVFEGSTDTQYF
TRBJ1-5,TRBD1,.,TRBV7-9,TGTGCCAGCAGCCCGACAGGGCGGCAGCCCCAGCATTTT,CASSPTGRQPQHF
TRBJ1-1,TRBD1,few,TRBV4-3,TGCGCCAGCAGCCGGGTACAGGGGGAAGCTTTCTTT,CASSRVQGEAFF
TRBJ1-6,TRBD1,.,TRBV4-3,TGCGCCAGCAGCCAAGAGGACAGGCTTAATTCACCCCTCCACTTT,CASSQEDRLNSPLHF
TRBJ1-1,TRBD1,.,TRBV29-1,TGCAGCTCTATGCAGGGGGTAGACACTGAAGCTTTCTTT,CSSMQGVDTEAFF
TRBJ1-2,TRBD1,few,TRBV29-1,TGCAGCGTTGACCCACAGGGGGCGGGTGGCTACACCTTC,CSVDPQGAGGYTF
TRBJ2-1,.,.,TRBV5-1,TGCGCCAGCACCAAAACGCCCGGGTACGAGCAGTTCTTC,CASTKTPGYEQFF
TRBJ2-1,TRBD1,.,TRBV5-1,TGCGCCAGCAGCGGGGCAACAGGGGGGTCCTACAATGAGCAGTTCTTC,CASSGATGGSYNEQFF
TRBJ2-3,TRBD2,.,TRBV9,TGTGCCAGCAGCGTAGGCACTAGCGGGAATACAGATACGCAGTATTTT,CASSVGTSGNTDTQYF
TRBJ2-2,.,once,TRBV5-8,TGTGCCAGCAGCTTGGGACAGGTTCATGCCGGGGAGCTGTTTTTT,CASSLGQVHAGELFF
TRBJ2-7,TRBD2,.,TRBV4-2,TGTGCCAGCAGCCAAGCGGGGCTAGCGGGGGACTACGAGCAGTACTTC,CASSQAGLAGDYEQYF
TRBJ2-5,.,many,TRBV3-1/TRBV3-2,TGTGCCAGCAGCCTAGGGACACAAGAGACCCAGTACTTC,CASSLGTQETQYF
TRBJ1-1,TRBD1,.,TRBV29-1,TGCAGCGTCGCCATGACAGGGGGGGACACTGAAGCTTTCTTT,CSVAMTGGDTEAFF
TRBJ2-5,.,.,TRBV5-1,TGCGCCAGCAGCTCACTAGAGGTGGAGACCCAGTACTTC,CASSSLEVETQYF
TRBJ1-3,.,.,TRBV6-2/TRBV6-3,TGTGCCAGCAGTTCCTCCCCAACCATATATTTT,CASSSSPTIYF
TRBJ2-3,TRBD2,few,TRBV7-9,TGTGCCAGCAGCCCGCTTAGCGGGGAGGACACAGATACGCAGTATTTT,CASSPLSGEDTDTQYF
TRBJ1-2,TRBD1,.,TRBV6-6,TGTGCCAGCAGTTACTTCGGACAGGGTCTCGACTATGGCTACACCTTC,CASSYFGQGLDYGYTF
TRBJ1-4,.,.,TRBV7-9,TGTGCCAGCAGCGCACCGGGACATTTTGAAAAACTGTTTTTT,CASSAPGHFEKLFF
TRBJ2-7,.,.,TRBV27,TGTGCCTCCAGCGGCGGACTCCACTCCTACGAGCAGTACTTC,CASSGGLHSYEQYF